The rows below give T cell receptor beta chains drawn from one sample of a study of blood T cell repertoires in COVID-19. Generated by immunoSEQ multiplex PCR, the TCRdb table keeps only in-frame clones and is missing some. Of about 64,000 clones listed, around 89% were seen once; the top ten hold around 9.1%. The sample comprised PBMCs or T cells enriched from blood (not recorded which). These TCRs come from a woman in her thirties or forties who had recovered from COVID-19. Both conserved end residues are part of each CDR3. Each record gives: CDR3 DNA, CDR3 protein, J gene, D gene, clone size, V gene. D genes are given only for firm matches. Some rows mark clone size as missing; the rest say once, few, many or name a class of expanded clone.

CDR3nt: TGCGCCAGCAGCCTACGAGGCGTGAACACTGAAGCTTTCTTT
CDR3aa: CASSLRGVNTEAFF
j_gene: TRBJ1-1
d_gene: NA
abundance: NA
v_gene: TRBV4-1

CDR3nt: TGTGCCAGCACCACCCGGGGAATGGTCCCCACCGGGGAGCTGTTTTTT
CDR3aa: CASTTRGMVPTGELFF
j_gene: TRBJ2-2
d_gene: NA
abundance: once
v_gene: TRBV27

CDR3nt: TGTGCCAGCACCGTGGGACAGGCGACAGATACGCAGTATTTT
CDR3aa: CASTVGQATDTQYF
j_gene: TRBJ2-3
d_gene: TRBD1
abundance: NA
v_gene: TRBV11-3

CDR3nt: TGCGCCAGCAGCTTGGCGGGGACTCTAAGAGGTAACACCATATATTTT
CDR3aa: CASSLAGTLRGNTIYF
j_gene: TRBJ1-3
d_gene: NA
abundance: NA
v_gene: TRBV5-1

CDR3nt: TGTGCCACCAGCAGAGTAGCGGGGAATCAGCCCCAGCATTTT
CDR3aa: CATSRVAGNQPQHF
j_gene: TRBJ1-5
d_gene: NA
abundance: NA
v_gene: TRBV15

CDR3nt: TGTGCCAGCAGCTTGGACAGTATTCTCTCTGGAAACACCATATATTTT
CDR3aa: CASSLDSILSGNTIYF
j_gene: TRBJ1-3
d_gene: NA
abundance: NA
v_gene: TRBV5-6

CDR3nt: TGTGCCAGCAGTGAGGGGGCGGGGGGAGCTTTGAATACGCAGTATTTT
CDR3aa: CASSEGAGGALNTQYF
j_gene: TRBJ2-3
d_gene: TRBD2
abundance: NA
v_gene: TRBV2

CDR3nt: TGTGCCAGCAGCTTGGGGGCGGAAAATTCACCCCTCCACTTT
CDR3aa: CASSLGAENSPLHF
j_gene: TRBJ1-6
d_gene: NA
abundance: NA
v_gene: TRBV7-9

CDR3nt: TGCGCCAGCCGAACTGGACAGGGGGCAATCGGGGAGCTGTTTTTT
CDR3aa: CASRTGQGAIGELFF
j_gene: TRBJ2-2
d_gene: TRBD1
abundance: NA
v_gene: TRBV4-1

CDR3nt: TGTGCCAGTAGTATTAGAGGGGGGAACACCGGGGAGCTGTTTTTT
CDR3aa: CASSIRGGNTGELFF
j_gene: TRBJ2-2
d_gene: NA
abundance: NA
v_gene: TRBV19

CDR3nt: TGTGCCAGCAGAGACCCGGGACAGGGGCCAGAGCAGTACTTC
CDR3aa: CASRDPGQGPEQYF
j_gene: TRBJ2-7
d_gene: TRBD1
abundance: NA
v_gene: TRBV6-5

CDR3nt: TGCGCCAGCAGCCAAGATCCGTGGCCTGAGCAGTTCTTC
CDR3aa: CASSQDPWPEQFF
j_gene: TRBJ2-1
d_gene: NA
abundance: NA
v_gene: TRBV4-1

CDR3nt: TGTGCCAGCAGTCCGAGGACAGGGACCTACTATGGCTACACCTTC
CDR3aa: CASSPRTGTYYGYTF
j_gene: TRBJ1-2
d_gene: TRBD1
abundance: NA
v_gene: TRBV27

CDR3nt: TGTGCCAGCAGCTCTAGCCCCAAGGGACTAGCGGGGGACAAAAACATTCAGTACTTC
CDR3aa: CASSSSPKGLAGDKNIQYF
j_gene: TRBJ2-4
d_gene: TRBD2
abundance: NA
v_gene: TRBV11-2

CDR3nt: TGTGCCAGCAGCCAATCAGGTAGCAATCAGCCCCAGCATTTT
CDR3aa: CASSQSGSNQPQHF
j_gene: TRBJ1-5
d_gene: NA
abundance: NA
v_gene: TRBV3-1/TRBV3-2

CDR3nt: TGTGCCAGTAGTACCGGGACTGCGAACACCGGGGAGCTGTTTTTT
CDR3aa: CASSTGTANTGELFF
j_gene: TRBJ2-2
d_gene: NA
abundance: NA
v_gene: TRBV19

CDR3nt: TGTGCCAGCAGCTTAGTTCGAGGGAACACTGAAGCTTTCTTT
CDR3aa: CASSLVRGNTEAFF
j_gene: TRBJ1-1
d_gene: NA
abundance: NA
v_gene: TRBV7-9

CDR3nt: TGTGCCAGCAGCGCGCACTCCTACGAGCAGTACTTC
CDR3aa: CASSAHSYEQYF
j_gene: TRBJ2-7
d_gene: NA
abundance: NA
v_gene: TRBV11-1

CDR3nt: TGCGCCAGCAGCTTGGCCATACCGACGAGGACAGGGAGGGACTATGGCTACACCTTC
CDR3aa: CASSLAIPTRTGRDYGYTF
j_gene: TRBJ1-2
d_gene: TRBD1
abundance: NA
v_gene: TRBV5-1

CDR3nt: TGCAGCGTTGGCGGGGGGAACCACGAGCAGTACTTC
CDR3aa: CSVGGGNHEQYF
j_gene: TRBJ2-7
d_gene: TRBD2
abundance: once
v_gene: TRBV29-1

CDR3nt: TGTGCCAGCAGTAACCGACAGGGGGACTCTGGAAACACCATATATTTT
CDR3aa: CASSNRQGDSGNTIYF
j_gene: TRBJ1-3
d_gene: TRBD1
abundance: NA
v_gene: TRBV27

CDR3nt: TGTGCCAGCAGCTTCGCGGGGACAGGGTGGGGCATTCAGTACTTC
CDR3aa: CASSFAGTGWGIQYF
j_gene: TRBJ2-4
d_gene: TRBD1
abundance: NA
v_gene: TRBV7-9

CDR3nt: TGTGCCAGCAGCTCGTCGGGACAGGGAATGCAAGAGACCCAGTACTTC
CDR3aa: CASSSSGQGMQETQYF
j_gene: TRBJ2-5
d_gene: TRBD1
abundance: NA
v_gene: TRBV9

CDR3nt: TGTGCCAGCAGCTTAAGGCGGGGGGGCTTCGTGAGCACAGATACGCAGTATTTT
CDR3aa: CASSLRRGGFVSTDTQYF
j_gene: TRBJ2-3
d_gene: TRBD2
abundance: NA
v_gene: TRBV11-2

CDR3nt: TGTGCCAGCAGCGCTCGGGAGACAGGGATTAATGAAAAACTGTTTTTT
CDR3aa: CASSARETGINEKLFF
j_gene: TRBJ1-4
d_gene: TRBD1
abundance: NA
v_gene: TRBV9

CDR3nt: TGTGCCATCAGTGCCATCCGGGCAGGGGATAGGGATACGCAGTATTTT
CDR3aa: CAISAIRAGDRDTQYF
j_gene: TRBJ2-3
d_gene: NA
abundance: NA
v_gene: TRBV10-3

CDR3nt: TGTGCCAGCAGCGTGAACCCCCGGGACACTGAAGCTTTCTTT
CDR3aa: CASSVNPRDTEAFF
j_gene: TRBJ1-1
d_gene: NA
abundance: NA
v_gene: TRBV9

CDR3nt: TGTGCCACCAGTGATTGGACAGGGTTTGTAAACACCGGGGAGCTGTTTTTT
CDR3aa: CATSDWTGFVNTGELFF
j_gene: TRBJ2-2
d_gene: TRBD1
abundance: NA
v_gene: TRBV24-1

CDR3nt: TGTGCCACCAGGTGCGGACAGGGGGGAGGAGGTACGCAGTATTTT
CDR3aa: CATRCGQGGGGTQYF
j_gene: TRBJ2-3
d_gene: TRBD1
abundance: NA
v_gene: TRBV24-1

CDR3nt: TGTGCCAGCAGCCAATCTTACAGACTAGCGGGGACCCAGTACTTC
CDR3aa: CASSQSYRLAGTQYF
j_gene: TRBJ2-5
d_gene: TRBD2
abundance: NA
v_gene: TRBV3-1/TRBV3-2

CDR3nt: TGTGCCAGCAGTTTCTCAGCACCCGGACAGAACACAGATACGCAGTATTTT
CDR3aa: CASSFSAPGQNTDTQYF
j_gene: TRBJ2-3
d_gene: NA
abundance: NA
v_gene: TRBV27

CDR3nt: TGCAGTGCTAGTTCGGGACAGCCCTACGAGCAGTACTTC
CDR3aa: CSASSGQPYEQYF
j_gene: TRBJ2-7
d_gene: TRBD1
abundance: NA
v_gene: TRBV20-1

CDR3nt: TGCGCCAGCAGCTTGGATCGCAGGTCGGAAGAAGAAGCTTTCTTT
CDR3aa: CASSLDRRSEEEAFF
j_gene: TRBJ1-1
d_gene: NA
abundance: once
v_gene: TRBV5-1

CDR3nt: TGTGCCAGCACGACTAGGACAGGGGCCACCGGGGAGCTGTTTTTT
CDR3aa: CASTTRTGATGELFF
j_gene: TRBJ2-2
d_gene: TRBD1
abundance: NA
v_gene: TRBV19

CDR3nt: TGTGCCAGCAGCTCCGGGACAGGGAATGAAAAACTGTTTTTT
CDR3aa: CASSSGTGNEKLFF
j_gene: TRBJ1-4
d_gene: TRBD1
abundance: once
v_gene: TRBV6-5

CDR3nt: TGTGCCAGCAGCTTAGGAGGGTTAGAGCTGTTTTTT
CDR3aa: CASSLGGLELFF
j_gene: TRBJ2-2
d_gene: NA
abundance: NA
v_gene: TRBV11-2

CDR3nt: TGCGCCAGCAGCGGACGCAGGGGGTTCACAGATACGCAGTATTTT
CDR3aa: CASSGRRGFTDTQYF
j_gene: TRBJ2-3
d_gene: TRBD1
abundance: NA
v_gene: TRBV5-1

CDR3nt: TGTGCCAGTAGTATTGGGAGGGCGGTTACGCAGTATTTT
CDR3aa: CASSIGRAVTQYF
j_gene: TRBJ2-3
d_gene: TRBD2
abundance: NA
v_gene: TRBV19

CDR3nt: TGTGCCAGTAGTATAGGGGCAGGGGATCAGCCCCAGCATTTT
CDR3aa: CASSIGAGDQPQHF
j_gene: TRBJ1-5
d_gene: NA
abundance: NA
v_gene: TRBV19

CDR3nt: TGTGCCAGTAGCCGAGGGGGACAGCCCCAGCATTTT
CDR3aa: CASSRGGQPQHF
j_gene: TRBJ1-5
d_gene: NA
abundance: NA
v_gene: TRBV19

CDR3nt: TGTGCCATCAGCCCACTAGGGGGCGCGGACGAAAAACTGTTTTTT
CDR3aa: CAISPLGGADEKLFF
j_gene: TRBJ1-4
d_gene: TRBD1
abundance: NA
v_gene: TRBV10-3